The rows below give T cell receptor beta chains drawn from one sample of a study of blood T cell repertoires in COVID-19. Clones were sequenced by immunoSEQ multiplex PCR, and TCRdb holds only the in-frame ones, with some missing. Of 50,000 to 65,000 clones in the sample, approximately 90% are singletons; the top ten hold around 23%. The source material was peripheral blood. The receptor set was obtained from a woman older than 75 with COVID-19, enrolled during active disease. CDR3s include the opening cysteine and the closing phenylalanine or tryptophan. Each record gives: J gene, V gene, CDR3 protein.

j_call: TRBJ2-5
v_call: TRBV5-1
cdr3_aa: CASSAGQSETQYF

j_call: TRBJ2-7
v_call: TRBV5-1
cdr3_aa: CASSISGTEPYEQYF

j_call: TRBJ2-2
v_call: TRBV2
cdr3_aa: CASSPFPTGELFF

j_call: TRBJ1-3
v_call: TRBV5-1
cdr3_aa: CASSREAWGLAGNTIYF

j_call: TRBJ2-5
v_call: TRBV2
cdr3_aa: CASMQEETQYF

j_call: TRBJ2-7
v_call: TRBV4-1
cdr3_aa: CASSPRGDRSYEQYF

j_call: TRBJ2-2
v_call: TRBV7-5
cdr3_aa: CARSFGGERNTGELFF

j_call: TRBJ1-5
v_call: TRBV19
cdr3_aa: CASSLIQGARNQPQHF

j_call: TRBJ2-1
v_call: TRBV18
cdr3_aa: CASSPRWGQGSYNEQFF

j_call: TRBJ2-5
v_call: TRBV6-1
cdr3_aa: CASSEGFRGGETQYF

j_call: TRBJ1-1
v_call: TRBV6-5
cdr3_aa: CASYPDSHTEAFF

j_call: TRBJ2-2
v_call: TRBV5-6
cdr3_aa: CASSLGRVGTGELFF

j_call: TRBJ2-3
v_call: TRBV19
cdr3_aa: CASSVPVGAQTDTQYF

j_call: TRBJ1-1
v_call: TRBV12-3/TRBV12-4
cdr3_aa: CASNRVLNTEAFF

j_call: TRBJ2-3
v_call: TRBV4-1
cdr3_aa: CASSQDPRLPSTDTQYF

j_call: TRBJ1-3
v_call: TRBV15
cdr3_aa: CATSRDGQARSGNTIYF

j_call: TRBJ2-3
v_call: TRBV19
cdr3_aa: CASSINGFSTDTQYF

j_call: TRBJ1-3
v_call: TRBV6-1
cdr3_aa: CASSDNRVLYF

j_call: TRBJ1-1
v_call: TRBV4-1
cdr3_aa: CASSVSGGFNTEAFF

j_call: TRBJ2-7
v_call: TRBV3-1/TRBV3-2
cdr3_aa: CASSPGAGPSYEQYF

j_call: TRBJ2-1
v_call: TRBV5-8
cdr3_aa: CASILHGTPRNEQFF

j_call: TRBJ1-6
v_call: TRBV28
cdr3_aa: CASSPTTGRSAPLHF

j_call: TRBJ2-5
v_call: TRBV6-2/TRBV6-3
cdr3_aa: CASSSRLAGAEETQYF

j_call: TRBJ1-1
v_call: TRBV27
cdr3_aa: CASSVRVAGETAFF

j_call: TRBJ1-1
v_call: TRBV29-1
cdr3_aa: CSVGDNKYTEAFF

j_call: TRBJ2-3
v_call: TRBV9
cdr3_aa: CASSVGPWQDTQYF

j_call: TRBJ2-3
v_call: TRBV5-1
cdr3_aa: CASNLRGASDTQYF

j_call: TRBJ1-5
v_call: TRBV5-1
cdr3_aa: CASRRYLLDTYSNQPQHF

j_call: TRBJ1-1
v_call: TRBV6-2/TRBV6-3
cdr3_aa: CASSSGGLVTEAFF

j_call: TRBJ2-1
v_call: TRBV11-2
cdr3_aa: CASSLAAGEYNEQFF

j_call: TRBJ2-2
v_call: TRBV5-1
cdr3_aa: CASSLGQNTGELFF

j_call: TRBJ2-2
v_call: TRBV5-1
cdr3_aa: CASSLGSGAPGELFF

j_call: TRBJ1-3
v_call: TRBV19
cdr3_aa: CASSIRGFSGNTIYF

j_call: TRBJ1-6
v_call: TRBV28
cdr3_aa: CASSSLRDRVNNSPLHF

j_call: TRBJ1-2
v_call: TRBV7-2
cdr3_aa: CASSLADRNYGYTF

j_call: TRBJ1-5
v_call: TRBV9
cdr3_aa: CASSVGAFYSNQPQHF

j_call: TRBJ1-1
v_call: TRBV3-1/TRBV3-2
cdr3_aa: CASSRGTGANTEAFF

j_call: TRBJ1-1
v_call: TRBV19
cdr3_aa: CASKQDVRDRGNTEAFF

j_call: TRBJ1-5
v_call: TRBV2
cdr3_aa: CASSMYSYSNQPQHF

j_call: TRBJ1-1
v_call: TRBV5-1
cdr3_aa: CASSLGYRNGGTEAFF

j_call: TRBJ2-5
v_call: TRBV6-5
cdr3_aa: CASRRGIWETQYF

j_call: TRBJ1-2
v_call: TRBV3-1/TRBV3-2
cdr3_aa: CASSQAQGAEGYTF

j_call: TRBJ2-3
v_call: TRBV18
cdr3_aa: CASSQLAGGTDTQYF

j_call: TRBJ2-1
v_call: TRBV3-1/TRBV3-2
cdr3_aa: CASSLRGGRDNEQFF

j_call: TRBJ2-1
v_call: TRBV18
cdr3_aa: CASSPTSGRMDEQFF

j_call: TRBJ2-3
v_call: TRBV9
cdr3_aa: CASSGVGGGADTQYF

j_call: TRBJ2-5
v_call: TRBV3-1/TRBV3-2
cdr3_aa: CASRRGSETQYF

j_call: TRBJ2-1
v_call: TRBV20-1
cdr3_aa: CSASVSGGLYEQFF

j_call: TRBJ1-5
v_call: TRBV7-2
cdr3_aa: CASSSQDNQPQHF

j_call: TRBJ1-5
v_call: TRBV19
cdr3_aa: CASRGPNQPQHF

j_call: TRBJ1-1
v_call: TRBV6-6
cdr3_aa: CASSREERTGYDLNTEAFF

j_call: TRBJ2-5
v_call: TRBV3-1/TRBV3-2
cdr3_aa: CASSRLAATQYF

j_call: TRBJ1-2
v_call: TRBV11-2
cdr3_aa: CASSPPPPFGGYGYTF

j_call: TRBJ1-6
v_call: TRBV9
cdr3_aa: CASSSDRVNSPLHF

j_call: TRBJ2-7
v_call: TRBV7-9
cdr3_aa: CASSLDRASREQYF

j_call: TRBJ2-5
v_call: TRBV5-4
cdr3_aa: CASSPGPPLAGGRRETQYF

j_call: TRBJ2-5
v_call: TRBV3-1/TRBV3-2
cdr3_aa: CASSQITVGGPQYF

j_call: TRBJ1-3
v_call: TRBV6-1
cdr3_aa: CASSEWAGTGNTIYF

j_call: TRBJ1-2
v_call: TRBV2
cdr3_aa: CASSEEGFYGYTF